The T cell receptor beta chain under discussion was sequenced for a study of blood T cell repertoires in COVID-19. In the study overall: Material from acute and convalescent COVID-19 was sourced from the United States, Italy and Spain. PBMCs, B-cell-depleted T cells, or T cells provided the cDNA or gDNA that made up the material.

The study assigned cohorts using participant-reported clinical history. Germline V gene lookup returns CDR1 SGHRS and CDR2 YFSETQ. V was pared by 5 bases and J by 2 bases, with 5 bases of the junction left unmatched. The length of the CDR3 is 16 residues. How the authors handled the data: Estimation of nucleated cell counts relied on the amplification of reference gene primers. Produced via immunoSEQ multiplex PCR; TCRdb's table is partial and in-frame only. The D gene and trimming were derived from the DNA, and the V and J assignments and clone size from that table. Of over 200,000 clones in the sample, approximately 84% were seen once.

This TCR derives from a man aged 18-30 years who had recovered from COVID-19. Sequenced: PBMCs or T cells enriched from blood (not recorded which). The chain uses TRBV5-1 and TRBJ2-6; the match to TRBD1 covers 9 bases. The CDR3 here is CASRLTGGAGANVLTF. The CDR3, as DNA: TGCGCCAGCAGGCTTACAGGGGGCGCTGGGGCCAACGTCCTGACTTTC.